One and the same sample provided the 24 T cell receptor beta chains below, sequenced in a study of blood T cell repertoires in COVID-19. Sequenced by immunoSEQ multiplex PCR; TCRdb stores in-frame clones only, minus some. The data hold some 260,000 clones, with around nine tenths observed a single time. The material sequenced was PBMCs or T cells enriched from blood (not recorded which). All receptors come from a man in his forties who had recovered from COVID-19.

In its sample, this clone was seen once. The CDR3 region has the DNA TGTGCCAGCAGTCGATATCCCAGCGGGGCCGGTTCTGGGGCCAACGTCCTGACTTTC. Its translation: CASSRYPSGAGSGANVLTF. The rearrangement uses TRBV27 and TRBJ2-6, with 7 bases identical to TRBD2. Germline V gives CDR1 MNHEY, CDR2 SMNVEV (reference sequence). With 5 bases clipped from V and 1 base from J, the junction kept 14 bases outside the gene matches. The CDR3 consists of 19 residues.

This clone was seen just once. The V gene is TRBV7-9, the J gene TRBJ1-2, with 7 positions matching TRBD1. Trimming cost V 5 bases and J 3 bases; bases outside gene matches: 9. Germline CDR1 and CDR2: SEHNR and FQNEAQ (reference sequence). The CDR3 covers 15 residues. In DNA, the CDR3 is TGTGCCAGCAGCCCGACAGGGATCAGCTACTATGGCTACACCTTC. The encoded protein is CASSPTGISYYGYTF.

This chain joins TRBV11-2 and TRBJ1-3; possible D gene TRBD1, 5 bases. The CDR3 consists of 16 residues. Germline CDR1 reads SGHAT; CDR2 reads FQNNGV. V lost 6 bases and J 1 base, leaving 16 bases between the germline ends. CDR3 coding DNA: TGTGCCAGCAGTCAGGGAAGGGTCGGGTCTGGAAACACCATATATTTT. Its protein is CASSQGRVGSGNTIYF.

The CDR3 region is CASSYWTPSNQPQHF. As DNA, the CDR3 is TGTGCCAGCAGTTACTGGACACCTAGCAATCAGCCCCAGCATTTT. The V call is TRBV6-5, the J call TRBJ1-5; a weak D match, TRBD1 (5 bases). Germline assignment: CDR1 MNHEY and CDR2 SVGAGI. The CDR3 has 15 amino acids. The V and J ends lost 1 base and 0 bases respectively, with 7 bases between them.

This clone has just one count. The rearrangement uses TRBV2 and TRBJ2-1, with D possibly being TRBD2 (6 bases). Trimming shortened V by 8 bases and J by 8 bases, and 16 bases separated the two germline ends. The CDR3 contains 13 residues. CDR1 is SNHLY, CDR2 FYNNEI, per germline. The CDR3 nucleotides read TGTGCCAGCGGCCTAGCGCGGGGCGATGAGCAGTTCTTC. Protein sequence: CASGLARGDEQFF. Supplemented by reference TRBV2 and TRBJ2-1, the full variable domain reads EPEVTQTPSHQVTQMGQEVILRCVPISNHLYFYWYRQILGQKVEFLVSFYNNEISEKSEIFDDQFSVERPDGSNFTLKIRSTKLEDSAMYFCASGLARGDEQFFGPGTRLTVL.

The rearrangement joins TRBV6-5 to TRBJ1-4, with D maybe TRBD1 (5 bases). The ends were cut back, 0 bases at V and 0 bases at J, with 8 bases in the middle. In germline, CDR1 is MNHEY, CDR2 SVGAGI. This CDR3 region has 16 residues. The CDR3 bases are TGTGCCAGCAGTTACTCCCGGGGGGCAACTAATGAAAAACTGTTTTTT. As protein: CASSYSRGATNEKLFF.

V is TRBV3-1 (or the pseudogene TRBV3-2) and J is TRBJ2-7, with a possible D match to TRBD1 (6 bases). There are 15 residues in the CDR3. With 4 bases removed from V and 5 bases from J, the gap between germline ends came to 18 bases. CDR1 is LGHDT and CDR2 is YNNKEL in the germline V gene (reference sequence). The chain's CDR3 is CASSLLQGSVDEQYF. The CDR3 coding sequence is TGTGCCAGCAGCCTTCTCCAGGGGTCTGTAGACGAGCAGTACTTC.

The chain couples TRBV19 to TRBJ2-7; maybe TRBD2 (6 bases). This CDR3 comprises 15 residues. The germline V gene encodes CDR1 LNHDA and CDR2 SQIVND (reference sequence). The ends were cut back, 5 bases at V and 2 bases at J, with 16 bases in the middle. CDR3 DNA sequence: TGTGCCAGTAGTCCCCGCGGCGGGATCCCCTACGAGCAGTACTTC. Protein product: CASSPRGGIPYEQYF.

This clone was recorded only once. The chain employs TRBV27 and TRBJ1-2; D perhaps matches TRBD1 (6 bases). The CDR3 sequence is 13 residues long. The germline gives CDR1 MNHEY, CDR2 SMNVEV (reference sequence). The germline V and J ends were trimmed by 5 bases and 7 bases, with 14 bases remaining between them. CDR3 DNA: TGTGCCAGCAGTCGGAACAGGGCGCGTGGCTACACCTTC. Protein: CASSRNRARGYTF.

This rearrangement joins TRBV29-1 to TRBJ2-7; TRBD1 might be the D (6 bases). The V gene lost 5 bases and the J gene lost 1 base, with 12 bases spanning the gap. The CDR3 consists of 13 residues. Per germline, CDR1 SQVTM and CDR2 ANQGSEA. The CDR3 loop reads CSVSYTGSYEQYF. The DNA of the CDR3 is TGCAGCGTTTCTTATACAGGGTCCTACGAGCAGTACTTC.

The chain joins TRBV24-1 to TRBJ2-5, with 7 bases that match TRBD2. The germline CDR1 and CDR2 sequences are KGHDR and SFDVKD. This CDR3 spans 16 amino acids. The V and J ends lost 2 bases and 1 base, in that order; junction bases with no gene match: 6. CDR3 residues: CATSDSATSSQETQYF. DNA of the CDR3: TGTGCCACCAGTGATTCCGCGACTAGCTCCCAAGAGACCCAGTACTTC.

The V and J genes are TRBV9 and TRBJ2-7; 7 bases are a match to TRBD1. CDR3 size: 14 residues. Germline assignment: CDR1 SGDLS and CDR2 YYNGEE. J was trimmed by 3 bases and V by 0 bases; bases with no gene match: 3. The CDR3 spells CASSVAPGGYEQYF. The CDR3 bases are TGTGCCAGCAGCGTAGCGCCAGGGGGCTACGAGCAGTACTTC.

The chain employs TRBV28 and TRBJ2-2; maybe TRBD2 (6 bases). Germline CDR1 reads MDHEN; CDR2 reads SYDVKM. The V end was cut by 3 bases, the J end by 1 base, with 18 bases between. The CDR3 is made up of 18 amino acids. The DNA of the CDR3 is TGTGCCAGCAGTTTCGGCGGAGCGGGCAGCCTGAACACCGGGGAGCTGTTTTTT. It yields the protein CASSFGGAGSLNTGELFF.

The chain joins TRBV6-5 to TRBJ2-3; D uncertain. CDR1 MNHEY and CDR2 SVGAGI come from the germline V gene. V lost 0 bases, J lost 1 base, and 5 bases lay in between. This CDR3 is 14 amino acids long. In DNA, the CDR3 is TGTGCCAGCAGTTACTCGTCGGGCACAGATACGCAGTATTTT. Its translation: CASSYSSGTDTQYF.

The chain uses TRBV7-9 and TRBJ2-7; D may be TRBD2 (5 bases). This CDR3 comprises 18 residues. Germline CDR1 reads SEHNR; CDR2 reads FQNEAQ (reference sequence). The V gene lost 1 base and the J gene lost 6 bases, with 25 bases spanning the gap. DNA of the CDR3: TGTGCCAGCAGCTTAGGAGCTCCTCAATACTTAGCGTCGGGCGAGCAGTACTTC. As protein: CASSLGAPQYLASGEQYF.

V and J are TRBV5-4 and TRBJ1-2, with 7 bases identical to TRBD1. CDR1 and CDR2 from the germline V gene are SGHNT and YYREEE (reference sequence). This CDR3 is built from 12 residues. Trimming cost V 7 bases and J 4 bases; bases outside gene matches: 4. CDR3 in amino acids: CASGQESYGYTF. CDR3 nucleotides: TGTGCCAGCGGACAGGAATCCTATGGCTACACCTTC.

The chain has TRBV19 and TRBJ2-1, with TRBD2 identical over 7 bases. The CDR3 contains 16 residues. J gave up 0 bases and V 7 bases, and 9 bases lay outside the gene matches. The germline V gene has CDR1 LNHDA and CDR2 SQIVND (reference sequence). DNA for the CDR3: TGTGCCAGTATCAACACGGGCGGGAGCTCCTACAATGAGCAGTTCTTC. This translates into CASINTGGSSYNEQFF.

This chain uses TRBV7-2 with TRBJ1-3; D is uncertain. CDR1 SGHTA and CDR2 FQGNSA come from the germline V gene. The CDR3 extends over 16 amino acids. Trimming took 5 bases from V and 4 from J, leaving 18 bases between them. CDR3: CASSPPVPGSGNTIYF. CDR3 DNA: TGTGCCAGCAGCCCCCCGGTCCCGGGATCAGGAAACACCATATATTTT.

The chain employs TRBV18 and TRBJ2-3; the D gene is possibly TRBD2 (6 bases). V lost 3 bases to trimming and J lost 4 bases, with 11 bases between them. The CDR3 spans 14 residues. Germline V gene lookup returns CDR1 KGHSH and CDR2 LQKENI. CDR3 sequence reads: CASSPAGFSDTQYF. The CDR3 coding sequence is TGTGCCAGCTCACCCGCGGGGTTTTCAGATACGCAGTATTTT.

This clone was seen a single time. The chain carries TRBV23-1 and TRBJ2-5, with TRBD2 matching 12 bases. TRBV23-1 is an ORF; its function is uncertain. The length of the CDR3 is 17 residues. V lost 4 bases, J lost 0 bases, and 6 bases stayed unmatched. Written as DNA, the CDR3 is TGCGCCAGCAGTCCCTTGACTAGCGGGGGATACCAAGAGACCCAGTACTTC. Translation: CASSPLTSGGYQETQYF.

This chain uses TRBV27 with TRBJ1-6, with 7 bases matching TRBD1. Germline assignment: CDR1 MNHEY and CDR2 SMNVEV (reference sequence). This CDR3 has 17 residues. The trim removed 6 bases at V and 0 bases at J, leaving 8 bases unmatched. The CDR3 nucleotides are TGTGCCAGCAGAATAATGACAGGGAGCTCCTATAATTCACCCCTCCACTTT. Translated: CASRIMTGSSYNSPLHF.

This rearrangement joins TRBV11-3 to TRBJ2-3; 16 bases line up with TRBD2. The germline V gene has CDR1 SGHNT and CDR2 YENEEA. J gave up 1 base and V 5 bases, and 6 bases lay outside the gene matches. There are 18 residues in the CDR3. CDR3 residues: CASSPGTSGGAGTDTQYF. In nucleotides, the CDR3 is TGTGCCAGCAGCCCCGGGACTAGCGGGGGGGCCGGCACAGATACGCAGTATTTT.

The CDR3 sequence: CASSLTMGQGGEKLFF. CDR3 in DNA: TGTGCCAGCAGTCTCACAATGGGACAGGGCGGAGAAAAACTGTTTTTT. This sequence joins TRBV28 and TRBJ1-4; 9 bases match TRBD1. The CDR3 is 16 amino acids. V shed 5 bases, J shed 8 bases, and the junction held 12 bases outside the gene matches. Germline values: CDR1 MDHEN, CDR2 SYDVKM.

This clone was seen a single time. The V and J genes are TRBV7-2 and TRBJ2-7, with TRBD2 matching over 9 bases. This CDR3 comprises 17 residues. Per the germline V gene, CDR1 is SGHTA and CDR2 is FQGNSA. With V trimmed by 5 bases and J by 7 bases, 18 bases remained unmatched. CDR3 region: CASSETGTSNPSSEQYF. Written as DNA, the CDR3 is TGTGCCAGCAGCGAAACCGGGACTAGCAACCCCAGCTCGGAGCAGTACTTC. The full variable domain, completed using reference TRBV7-2 and TRBJ2-7, is GAGVSQSPSNKVTEKGKDVELRCDPISGHTALYWYRQSLGQGLEFLIYFQGNSAPDKSGLPSDRFSAERTGGSVSTLTIQRTQQEDSAVYLCASSETGTSNPSSEQYFGPGTRLTVT.